This TCR beta chain was documented in a study of breast tumors, draining lymph nodes, adjacent tissues. Whole-study results and caveats: Tumor TCR diversity was below lymph nodes but above nontumor tissue.

CDR3 length equals 12 residues. The V end lost 4 bases, the J end lost 2 bases, and 6 bases lay between the germline ends. The germline gives CDR1 SGHTA, CDR2 FQGNSA. This clonotype was counted ten times or more. The antigen remains undetermined. MiXCR was run by TCRdb on the multiplex PCR reads, yielding one entry per CDR3 protein. The sample includes around 50,000 distinct CDR3 sequences, 23% seen only once; the top ten take over 6.5%. Sequenced sample: breast tumor tissue. The gene calls are TRBV7-2 and TRBJ2-7; no clear D gene. The TCR sequence derives from a female donor with breast cancer. Some clones in this sample may be carry-over from other donors' samples. CDR3 loop: CASSSNTYEQYF. The CDR3 DNA sequence: TGTGCCAGCAGCTCAAATACCTACGAGCAGTACTTC.